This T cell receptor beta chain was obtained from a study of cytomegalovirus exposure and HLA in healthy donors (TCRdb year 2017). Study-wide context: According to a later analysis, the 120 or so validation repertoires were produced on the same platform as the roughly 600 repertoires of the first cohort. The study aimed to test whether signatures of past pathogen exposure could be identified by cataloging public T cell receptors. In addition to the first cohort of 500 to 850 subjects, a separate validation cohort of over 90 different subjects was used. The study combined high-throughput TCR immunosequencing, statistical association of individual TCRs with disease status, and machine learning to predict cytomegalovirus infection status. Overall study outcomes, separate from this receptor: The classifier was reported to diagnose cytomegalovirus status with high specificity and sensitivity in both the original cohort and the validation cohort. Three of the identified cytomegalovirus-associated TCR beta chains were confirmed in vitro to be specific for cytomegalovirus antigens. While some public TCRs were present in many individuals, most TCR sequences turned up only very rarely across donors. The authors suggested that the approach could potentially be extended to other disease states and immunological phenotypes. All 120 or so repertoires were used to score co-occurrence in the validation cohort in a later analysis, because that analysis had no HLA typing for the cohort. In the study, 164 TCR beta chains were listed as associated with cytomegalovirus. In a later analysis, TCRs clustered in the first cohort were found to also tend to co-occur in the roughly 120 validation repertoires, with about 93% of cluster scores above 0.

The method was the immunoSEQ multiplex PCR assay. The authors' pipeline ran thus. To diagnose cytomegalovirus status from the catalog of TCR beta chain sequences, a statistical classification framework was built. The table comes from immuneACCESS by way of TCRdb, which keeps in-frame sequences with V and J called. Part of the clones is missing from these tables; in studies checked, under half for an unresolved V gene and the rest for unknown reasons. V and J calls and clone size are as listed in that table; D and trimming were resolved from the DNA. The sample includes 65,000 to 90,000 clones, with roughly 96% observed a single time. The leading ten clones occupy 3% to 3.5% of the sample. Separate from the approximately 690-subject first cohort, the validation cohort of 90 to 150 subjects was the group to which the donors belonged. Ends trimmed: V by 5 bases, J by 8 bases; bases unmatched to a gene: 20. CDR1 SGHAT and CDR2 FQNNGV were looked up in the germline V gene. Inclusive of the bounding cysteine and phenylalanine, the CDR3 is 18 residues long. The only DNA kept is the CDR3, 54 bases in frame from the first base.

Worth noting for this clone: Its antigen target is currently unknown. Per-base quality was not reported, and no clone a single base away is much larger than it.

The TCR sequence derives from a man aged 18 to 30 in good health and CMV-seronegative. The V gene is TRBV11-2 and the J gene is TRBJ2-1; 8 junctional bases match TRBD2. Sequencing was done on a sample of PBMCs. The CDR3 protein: CASSLRGHTGLVIHEQFF. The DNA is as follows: TGTGCCAGCAGCCTTAGAGGCCATACGGGACTAGTAATCCATGAGCAGTTCTTC. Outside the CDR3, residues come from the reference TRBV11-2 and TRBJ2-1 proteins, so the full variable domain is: EAGVAQSPRYKIIEKRQSVAFWCNPISGHATLYWYQQILGQGPKLLIQFQNNGVVDDSQLPKDRFSAERLKGVDSTLKIQPAKLEDSAVYLCASSLRGHTGLVIHEQFFGPGTRLTVL.